These 32 T cell receptor beta chains were sequenced from one sample in a study of T cells in Graves' hyperthyroidism and ophthalmopathy. The investigators amplified TCR beta CDR3 regions from RNA transcripts. With the HTBI primer set, the TCR CDR3 went through a first round of RT-PCR. TCRdb fed the multiplex PCR reads into MiXCR, producing one record per CDR3 protein. Of approximately 600,000 distinct CDR3 sequences listed, roughly 14% are singletons. The sequenced sample consisted of blood. The receptors were gathered from a woman between 40 and 50 years old with Graves' ophthalmopathy.

This clonotype was observed at least ten times. V and J are TRBV7-2 and TRBJ1-5; D is uncertain. Germline V gene lookup returns CDR1 SGHTA and CDR2 FQGNSA. Trimming pared 1 base from V and 7 bases from J, leaving 14 bases between. There are 15 residues in the CDR3. CDR3 bases: TGTGCCAGCAGCTTAGTTCGGGATCCCCAGCAGCCCCAGCATTTT. It yields the protein CASSLVRDPQQPQHF.

This clonotype was observed at least ten times. A much larger clone differs by one base, so this may be a read error. The chain employs TRBV14 and TRBJ2-5; D gene ambiguous. This CDR3 is 11 amino acids long. The germline V gene encodes CDR1 SGHDN and CDR2 FVKESK. V dropped 2 bases and J dropped 4 bases, with 2 bases sitting between them. The CDR3 region has the DNA TGTGCCAGCAGCCAATCAGAGACCCAGTACTTC. This codes for CASSQSETQYF. Supplemented by reference TRBV14 and TRBJ2-5, the full variable domain reads EAGVTQFPSHSVIEKGQTVTLRCDPISGHDNLYWYRRVMGKEIKFLLHFVKESKQDESGMPNNRFLAERTGGTYSTLKVQPAELEDSGVYFCASSQSETQYFGPGTRLLVL.

Only one count was recorded for this clonotype. The genes are TRBV18 and TRBJ2-5; 7 bases align to TRBD1. This CDR3 is built from 14 residues. The germline gives CDR1 KGHSH, CDR2 LQKENI. J gave up 6 bases and V 6 bases, and 10 bases lay outside the gene matches. Here the CDR3 DNA reads TGTGCCAGCTCCTACGACAGGGCCCAGAAGACCCAGTACTTC. Protein: CASSYDRAQKTQYF.

The V and J genes are TRBV2 and TRBJ1-2; 7 bases agree with TRBD1. The V gene's germline CDR1 is SNHLY and CDR2 FYNNEI. The CDR3 contains 14 residues. J was trimmed by 4 bases and V by 4 bases; bases with no gene match: 6. This chain's CDR3 is CASSGEGQIYGYTF. The CDR3 nucleotides read TGTGCCAGCAGTGGGGAGGGACAGATCTATGGCTACACCTTC.

At least ten counts were recorded for this clonotype. V is TRBV20-1 and J is TRBJ2-7; D possibly corresponds to TRBD1 (5 bases). V was trimmed by 4 bases and J by 6 bases, leaving 13 bases between them. Per the germline V gene, CDR1 is DFQATT and CDR2 is SNEGSKA (reference sequence). The CDR3 loop spans 12 amino acids. CDR3 coding DNA: TGCAGTGCTACCCTTAAAAGGGGCGAGCAGTACTTC. This sequence encodes CSATLKRGEQYF.

In this sample, this clonotype turned up a few times. V and J are TRBV12-3 or TRBV12-4 and TRBJ2-5, with D possibly called TRBD1 or TRBD2 (5 bases each). Trimming cost V 5 bases and J 5 bases, with 15 bases left between them. The CDR3 contains 14 residues. Written as DNA, the CDR3 is TGTGCCAGCAGTCCCATTCCCGGGACGGAGACCCAGTACTTC. Residues: CASSPIPGTETQYF.

This clonotype has a count of ten or more. The gene calls are TRBV11-1 and TRBJ2-2, with D hard to call. CDR1 and CDR2 from the germline V gene are SGHAT and FQDESV (reference sequence). Trimming took 5 bases from V and 0 from J, leaving 13 bases between them. The CDR3 sequence is 16 residues long. For the CDR3, the DNA is TGTGCCAGCAGCCCAGTAAAGACTCCGAACACCGGGGAGCTGTTTTTT. This translates into CASSPVKTPNTGELFF.

This clonotype was detected only a few times. The CDR3 reads CASSPQWGIAKNIQYF. The CDR3, as DNA: TGCGCCAGCAGCCCGCAATGGGGCATAGCCAAAAACATTCAGTACTTC. V usage is TRBV4-1 and J usage is TRBJ2-4; tentatively, D is TRBD1 (5 bases). Trimming took off 4 bases at V and 0 bases at J, with 13 bases between the two ends. Germline V gives CDR1 MGHRA, CDR2 YSYEKL. This CDR3 is 16 amino acids long.

This clonotype came up many times. The V call is TRBV19, the J call TRBJ1-5; D not certain. This CDR3 spans 14 amino acids. The V and J ends lost 4 bases and 0 bases respectively, with 7 bases between them. Per the germline V gene, CDR1 is LNHDA and CDR2 is SQIVND (reference sequence). CDR3 loop: CASSRTHSNQPQHF. For the CDR3, the DNA is TGTGCCAGTAGTAGGACGCATAGCAATCAGCCCCAGCATTTT.

The chain links TRBV19 to TRBJ1-2; D may be TRBD1 (5 bases). The germline V gene encodes CDR1 LNHDA and CDR2 SQIVND (reference sequence). The CDR3 sequence is 15 residues long. V was cut by 1 base and J by 7 bases, with 16 bases left in between. CDR3: CASSIVQGGGGGYTF. The CDR3 DNA sequence: TGTGCCAGTAGTATAGTCCAGGGAGGCGGTGGTGGCTACACCTTC. Complete variable domain (other parts from reference TRBV19 and TRBJ1-2): DGGITQSPKYLFRKEGQNVTLSCEQNLNHDAMYWYRQDPGQGLRLIYYSQIVNDFQKGDIAEGYSVSREKKESFPLTVTSAQKNPTAFYLCASSIVQGGGGGYTFGSGTRLTVV.

The sample holds many counts of this clonotype. The chain has TRBV28 and TRBJ2-5; D uncertain. Germline CDR1 reads MDHEN; CDR2 reads SYDVKM. The CDR3 has 13 amino acids. V was trimmed by 6 bases and J by 3 bases, leaving 11 bases between them. CDR3 DNA: TGTGCCAGCAGCCCCACGGTAGAAGAGACCCAGTACTTC. It is translated as CASSPTVEETQYF.

This clonotype was recorded at least ten times. The chain has TRBV27 and TRBJ2-5; 7 bases map to TRBD2. J was trimmed by 5 bases and V by 0 bases; bases with no gene match: 9. There are 16 residues in the CDR3. Germline loops: CDR1 MNHEY, CDR2 SMNVEV (reference sequence). The CDR3 spells CASSLSRGGPWETQYF. In DNA form, the CDR3 reads TGTGCCAGCAGTTTATCTCGCGGGGGTCCGTGGGAGACCCAGTACTTC.

This clonotype came up many times. V gene TRBV20-1 combines with J gene TRBJ2-7, with D perhaps TRBD1 (5 bases). Germline V gives CDR1 DFQATT, CDR2 SNEGSKA (reference sequence). The CDR3 is made up of 13 amino acids. V gave up 6 bases and J gave up 6 bases, with 18 bases separating them. CDR3 region: CSASGPGSGEQYF. In DNA, the CDR3 is TGCAGTGCGTCTGGGCCAGGGTCGGGCGAGCAGTACTTC.

This clonotype was seen a few times. A much bigger clone sits one base away, suggesting this may be a read error. The chain employs TRBV11-3 and TRBJ2-5, with 8 bases lining up with TRBD2. From germline, CDR1 is SGHNT and CDR2 YENEEA. CDR3 length: 15 amino acids. This CDR3 is CVSSLAGSYQETQYF. Written as DNA, the CDR3 is TGTGTCAGCAGCTTAGCGGGATCGTACCAAGAGACCCAGTACTTC.

This clonotype showed up many times. The rearrangement joins TRBV27 to TRBJ2-7, with D perhaps matching TRBD1 or TRBD2 (5 bases each). The CDR3 runs 15 residues. CDR1 and CDR2 from the germline V gene are MNHEY and SMNVEV (reference sequence). V was cut by 4 bases and J by 4 bases, with 17 bases left in between. The CDR3 loop reads CASSSMGLAKYEQYF. The CDR3 DNA reads TGTGCCAGCAGTTCTATGGGGCTAGCTAAATACGAGCAGTACTTC.

This clonotype was seen at least ten times. The gene calls are TRBV4-1 and TRBJ2-7; TRBD2 aligns across 9 bases. Unmatched junction bases numbered 4, after V lost 1 base and J lost 3 bases. The CDR3 totals 15 residues. Germline CDR1 is MGHRA and CDR2 is YSYEKL. The CDR3 nucleotides read TGCGCCAGCAGCCAAGCAAGGACTAGCGTCTACGAGCAGTACTTC. It specifies CASSQARTSVYEQYF.

In its sample, this clonotype was seen many times. The chain recombines TRBV18 with TRBJ2-5; 11 nucleotides agree with TRBD2. Trimming cost V 4 bases and J 4 bases; bases outside gene matches: 8. The V gene's germline CDR1 is KGHSH and CDR2 LQKENI. The CDR3 is 16 residues long. DNA of the CDR3: TGTGCCAGCTCACGGGGACTAGCGGATCGAGGAGAGACCCAGTACTTC. Translation: CASSRGLADRGETQYF.

This clonotype was found many times. The V call is TRBV6-2 or TRBV6-3, the J call TRBJ2-7, with a possible D match to TRBD2 (6 bases). This CDR3 is built from 14 residues. V dropped 7 bases and J dropped 5 bases, with 18 bases sitting between them. Looked up from germline, CDR1 is MNHEY and CDR2 is SVGEGT. The DNA of the CDR3 is TGTGCCAGCATCAACGCGTGGAGGGGCCACGAGCAGTACTTC. Residues: CASINAWRGHEQYF.

This clonotype was seen ten or more times. The V call is TRBV6-2 or TRBV6-3, the J call TRBJ2-5; 11 bases line up with TRBD2. V lost 5 bases to trimming and J lost 2 bases; unmatched junction nucleotides: 10. The germline V gene has CDR1 MNHEY and CDR2 SVGEGT. CDR3 length: 17 residues. In DNA, the CDR3 is TGTGCCAGCAGTGGCGGATTCGGGACTAGCGGTCAAGAGACCCAGTACTTC. Translation: CASSGGFGTSGQETQYF.

CDR3 residues: CASSYDLEREAAGELFF. The CDR3 DNA follows: TGCGCCAGCAGCTACGATCTGGAGCGGGAGGCGGCCGGGGAGCTGTTTTTT. J is TRBJ2-2 and V is TRBV5-1; TRBD2 matches at 9 bases. CDR3 size: 17 residues. Germline V CDR1 and CDR2: SGHRS, YFSETQ. The trim removed 3 bases at V and 6 bases at J, leaving 12 bases unmatched. Looking up the rest from reference TRBV5-1 and TRBJ2-2 gives the full variable domain: KAGVTQTPRYLIKTRGQQVTLSCSPISGHRSVSWYQQTPGQGLQFLFEYFSETQRNKGNFPGRFSGRQFSNSRSEMNVSTLELGDSALYLCASSYDLEREAAGELFFGEGSRLTVL.

This clonotype has ten or more counts. The chain has TRBV12-3 or TRBV12-4 and TRBJ1-2; D possibly corresponds to TRBD1 (5 bases). The CDR3 has 12 residues. The CDR3 loop reads CGTRQGGSSYTF. CDR3 sequence (DNA): TGTGGAACGAGGCAGGGCGGATCGAGCTACACCTTC.

This clonotype was observed many times. The chain is built from TRBV2 and TRBJ2-7; 13 positions agree with TRBD2. CDR1 and CDR2 (germline): SNHLY, FYNNEI. This CDR3 spans 15 amino acids. The J segment lost 4 bases and the V segment lost 7 bases, leaving 7 bases of the junction unmatched. This CDR3 reads CASTPPGLAGYEQYF. In DNA, the CDR3 is TGTGCCAGCACCCCTCCGGGACTAGCGGGGTACGAGCAGTACTTC.

Comments on this clonotype: This may arise from a read error, as a much more abundant clone is one base away. The chain links TRBV28 to TRBJ1-2; D not certain. CDR1 is MDHEN, CDR2 SYDVKM, per germline. This CDR3 has 13 amino acids. CDR3 nucleotides: TGTGCCAGCACTCAAAGGGCTGACTATGGCCACACCTTC. The encoded protein is CASTQRADYGHTF.

Ten or more counts support this clonotype. The chain uses TRBV5-1 and TRBJ2-7; possible D gene TRBD2, 5 bases. Looked up from germline, CDR1 is SGHRS and CDR2 is YFSETQ. Trimming stripped 4 bases from V and 3 bases from J, with 11 bases between. The CDR3 is made up of 13 amino acids. The CDR3 bases are TGCGCCAGCAGCCCGGACTTTGGCTACGAGCAGTACTTC. Translating gives CASSPDFGYEQYF.

Regarding this clonotype: This CDR3 is missing its conserved last phenylalanine or tryptophan, likely due to a read error. This chain uses TRBV2 with TRBJ2-7; D is perhaps TRBD1 (6 bases). Deletions cut 7 bases from V and 1 base from J, with 14 bases between. The germline CDR1 and CDR2 sequences are SNHLY and FYNNEI. The CDR3 runs 14 residues. The CDR3 here is CASTRGRFSYEQYS. CDR3 DNA: TGTGCCAGCACCAGGGGCCGGTTTTCCTACGAGCAGTACTCC.

In this sample, this clonotype turned up many times. V gene TRBV11-2 combines with J gene TRBJ1-5; the D gene is possibly TRBD1 (5 bases). Between the trimmed V and J ends, which lost 1 base and 7 bases, there was a span of 8 bases. The CDR3 extends over 13 amino acids. Germline V CDR1 and CDR2: SGHAT, FQNNGV. DNA of the CDR3: TGTGCCAGCAGCTTAGGGAGGGGACAGCCCCAGCATTTT. This codes for CASSLGRGQPQHF. Drawing the rest from reference TRBV11-2 and TRBJ1-5, the complete variable domain is EAGVAQSPRYKIIEKRQSVAFWCNPISGHATLYWYQQILGQGPKLLIQFQNNGVVDDSQLPKDRFSAERLKGVDSTLKIQPAKLEDSAVYLCASSLGRGQPQHFGDGTRLSIL.

The CDR3 protein is CASTEGASGTYEQYF. The CDR3 coding sequence is TGTGCCAGCACCGAAGGGGCTAGCGGAACCTACGAGCAGTACTTC. The J gene is TRBJ2-7, the V gene TRBV11-2; TRBD2 matches at 7 bases. The CDR3 sequence is 15 residues long. CDR1 is SGHAT and CDR2 is FQNNGV in the germline V gene. Unmatched junction bases numbered 11, after V lost 7 bases and J lost 2 bases.

Comment on this clonotype: A much larger clonotype is one base distant, so this may be a read error. The V and J genes are TRBV11-2 and TRBJ2-5; D may be TRBD2 (5 bases). V gave up 1 base and J gave up 1 base, with 10 bases separating them. Germline V gives CDR1 SGHAT, CDR2 FQNNGV. There are 15 residues in the CDR3. Here the CDR3 reads CASSLVRVRQETQYF. The CDR3 DNA reads TGTGCCAGCAGCTTAGTGCGGGTACGCCAAGAGACCCAGTACTTC.

The sample holds many counts of this clonotype. This chain uses TRBV4-2 with TRBJ2-7, with 7 bases fitting TRBD2. J lost 2 bases, V lost 2 bases, and 6 bases had no gene match. This CDR3 contains 15 residues. Germline V CDR1 and CDR2: LGHNA, YNFKEQ. CDR3 DNA: TGTGCCAGCAGCCAACCCGGGACTAAAACCTACGAGCAGTACTTC. Its protein is CASSQPGTKTYEQYF.

V is TRBV7-9 and J is TRBJ1-2, with a tentative D call TRBD1 (5 bases). Germline CDR1 is SEHNR and CDR2 is FQNEAQ (reference sequence). V lost 0 bases, J lost 8 bases, and 13 bases lay in between. This CDR3 has 14 amino acids. CDR3 coding DNA: TGTGCCAGCAGCTTAGCTGACAGAGATAGGGGCTACACCTTC. This codes for CASSLADRDRGYTF.

The gene calls are TRBV5-1 and TRBJ1-3; the D is unclear. Germline CDR1 SGHRS, CDR2 YFSETQ. There are 14 residues in the CDR3. The V and J ends lost 4 bases and 1 base respectively, with 9 bases between them. The CDR3 loop reads CASSVFGSGNTIYF. CDR3 DNA: TGCGCCAGCAGCGTTTTTGGGTCTGGAAACACCATATATTTT.

This clonotype was observed many times. J is TRBJ2-7 and V is TRBV30; D not certain. CDR1 and CDR2 from the germline V gene are GTSNPN and SVGIG (reference sequence). V was pared by 3 bases and J by 5 bases, with 14 bases between. The CDR3 consists of 13 residues. The CDR3 reads CAWRDRVFHEQYF. As DNA, the CDR3 is TGTGCCTGGAGGGACCGAGTATTCCACGAGCAGTACTTC.